This entry describes one T cell receptor (beta chain). Germline CDR1 and CDR2: MNHNS and SASEGT. Trimming took 4 bases from V and 4 from J; bases not matched to a gene: 10. The CDR3 is 16 amino acids. Only in-frame clones appear in the TCRdb table, and some are missing; sequencing was by immunoSEQ multiplex PCR. Found here are tens of thousands of clones, about 90% of them singletons; the top ten hold 4.5% to 6.5%. This specimen comes from a study of untreated major depressive disorder. The donors were all European-descended. Blood, approximately 30 ml, was drawn into EDTA tubes. Thawed PBMCs underwent magnetic negative selection for CD4+ T cells.

The chain links TRBV6-1 to TRBJ1-1; 9 bases align to TRBD1. The sequenced material came from CD4+ T cells from PBMCs. The origin of this receptor is a woman in her twenties or thirties in good health. CDR3 in amino acids: CASSGAQGARVTEAFF. The CDR3, as DNA: TGTGCCAGCAGTGGGGCACAGGGGGCGCGAGTCACTGAAGCTTTCTTT.